Below are 26 T cell receptor beta chains sequenced from a single sample in a study of blood T cell repertoires in COVID-19. Repertoires were generated with immunoSEQ multiplex PCR, while TCRdb's copy carries only in-frame clones and drops some. The sample has roughly 200,000 clones; around 84% are singletons. The sample taken for sequencing was PBMCs or T cells enriched from blood (not recorded which). These receptors came from a man in his forties who had recovered from COVID-19.

The chain joins TRBV13 to TRBJ2-5; D is perhaps TRBD1 (7 bases). The germline V gene has CDR1 PRHDT and CDR2 FYEKMQ (reference sequence). The CDR3 is 16 amino acids. V gave up 5 bases and J gave up 4 bases, with 20 bases separating them. CDR3 nucleotides: TGTGCCAGCAGCAGTGGGACAGCCCGGCGGGGAGAGACCCAGTACTTC. Amino acids: CASSSGTARRGETQYF.

As DNA, the CDR3 is TGTGCCAGCAGTGAACGCCAGGGGCTTAATGAAAAACTGTTTTTT. Amino acid sequence: CASSERQGLNEKLFF. The chain combines TRBV6-1 with TRBJ1-4; D is perhaps TRBD1 (6 bases). CDR3 length: 15 amino acids. Germline V lookup: CDR1 MNHNS, CDR2 SASEGT. V was shortened by 2 bases and J by 4 bases, with 11 bases between the two germline ends.

The V call is TRBV29-1, the J call TRBJ1-1; D gene ambiguous. Trimming left V 2 bases short and J 0 bases short, with 10 bases between. Looked up from germline, CDR1 is SQVTM and CDR2 is ANQGSEA. The CDR3 spans 14 residues. CDR3 nucleotides: TGCAGCGTTGAATTGTGGCGGGTGAACACTGAAGCTTTCTTT. Its translation is CSVELWRVNTEAFF.

The sample holds a few counts of this clone. The rearrangement joins TRBV25-1 to TRBJ2-2, with TRBD1 matching over 8 bases. The CDR3 loop spans 14 amino acids. J lost 3 bases, V lost 4 bases, and 1 base had no gene match. Germline CDR1 MGHDK, CDR2 SYGVNS. The CDR3 protein is CASSAGGDTGELFF. The CDR3 nucleotides are TGTGCCAGCAGTGCAGGGGGCGACACCGGGGAGCTGTTTTTT.

The genes are TRBV28 and TRBJ1-2; 9 bases match TRBD1. This CDR3 spans 10 amino acids. Germline CDR1 is MDHEN and CDR2 is SYDVKM. The trim removed 6 bases at V and 13 bases at J, leaving 3 bases unmatched. CDR3 in amino acids: CASRGTGFTF. The CDR3 DNA is TGTGCCAGCAGAGGGACAGGGTTCACCTTC.

The chain carries TRBV4-1 and TRBJ1-2; D is unresolved. CDR3 length: 13 amino acids. In germline, CDR1 is MGHRA, CDR2 YSYEKL. With 0 bases removed from V and 5 bases from J, the gap between germline ends came to 7 bases. The CDR3 DNA is TGCGCCAGCAGCCAAGAATCCAGTTATGGCTACACCTTC. This translates into CASSQESSYGYTF.

CDR3 sequence reads: CASLEWGQKYGYTF. Here the CDR3 DNA reads TGTGCCAGCCTAGAGTGGGGACAGAAGTATGGCTACACCTTC. This chain uses TRBV6-5 with TRBJ1-2; 7 bases are a match to TRBD1. With V trimmed by 8 bases and J by 5 bases, 11 bases remained unmatched. There are 14 residues in the CDR3. Germline V gene sequence: CDR1 MNHEY, CDR2 SVGAGI.

V and J are TRBV20-1 and TRBJ2-7; D possibly corresponds to TRBD2 (5 bases). Germline values: CDR1 DFQATT, CDR2 SNEGSKA (reference sequence). The V and J ends lost 3 bases and 7 bases respectively, with 7 bases between them. This CDR3 has 10 residues. The CDR3 sequence is CSASGEEQYF. In nucleotides, the CDR3 is TGCAGTGCTAGCGGGGAAGAGCAGTACTTC.

The J gene is TRBJ1-2, the V gene TRBV30; 9 bases fit TRBD1. The ends lost 8 bases at V and 4 bases at J; junction bases unmatched: 8. Germline loops: CDR1 GTSNPN, CDR2 SVGIG (reference sequence). CDR3 size: 13 residues. CDR3 sequence reads: CAEWGQGLYGYTF. The CDR3 region has the DNA TGTGCCGAATGGGGACAGGGCCTCTATGGCTACACCTTC.

This clone was seen a handful of times. The J gene is TRBJ2-2, the V gene TRBV18; 11 bases match TRBD1. CDR3 length equals 15 residues. The V gene end was trimmed by 6 bases and the J gene end by 7 bases; junction bases not matched to a gene: 7. Germline V gives CDR1 KGHSH, CDR2 LQKENI. CDR3 in DNA: TGTGCCAGCTCCCTAGGACAGGGGGCTGTCGGGGAGCTGTTTTTT. It yields the protein CASSLGQGAVGELFF.

The rearrangement uses TRBV7-3 and TRBJ2-7, with no clear D. This CDR3 is built from 14 residues. The V and J ends lost 5 bases and 1 base respectively, with 12 bases between them. Germline CDR1 is SGHTA and CDR2 is FQGTGA. The CDR3 DNA is TGTGCCAGCAGCCCCGAAACTCCTTCCTACGAGCAGTACTTC. Protein: CASSPETPSYEQYF.

This clone was seen many times. The V gene is TRBV5-1, the J gene TRBJ2-5; TRBD1 matches 12 bases. The CDR3 length is 16 residues. Germline trimming cut 3 bases from V and 5 bases from J; bases unmatched to any gene: 8. CDR1 and CDR2 (germline): SGHRS, YFSETQ. CDR3 coding DNA: TGCGCCAGCAGCTCAGGGACAGGGGGCCTTGGGGAGACCCAGTACTTC. Protein product: CASSSGTGGLGETQYF. Combining the CDR3 with reference TRBV5-1 and TRBJ2-5 gives the whole variable domain KAGVTQTPRYLIKTRGQQVTLSCSPISGHRSVSWYQQTPGQGLQFLFEYFSETQRNKGNFPGRFSGRQFSNSRSEMNVSTLELGDSALYLCASSSGTGGLGETQYFGPGTRLLVL.

In its sample, this clone was seen once. The chain recombines TRBV29-1 with TRBJ2-2, with 7 bases lining up with TRBD1. The CDR3 runs to 13 residues. V dropped 4 bases and J dropped 4; count of bases not matched to a gene: 3. Germline lookup yields CDR1 SQVTM and CDR2 ANQGSEA. CDR3 amino acids: CSVGQGVTGELFF. CDR3 DNA: TGCAGCGTTGGACAGGGTGTCACCGGGGAGCTGTTTTTT.

The chain recombines TRBV7-6 with TRBJ2-1, with a possible D match to TRBD1 (5 bases). The CDR3 covers 13 residues. The ends were cut back, 5 bases at V and 7 bases at J, with 12 bases in the middle. Germline V gene sequence: CDR1 SGHVS, CDR2 FNYEAQ. CDR3 bases: TGTGCCAGCAGCATAAGCAGGGAAAATGAGCAGTTCTTC. Its protein is CASSISRENEQFF.

This sequence joins TRBV9 and TRBJ1-2; possibly TRBD1 for D (5 bases). This CDR3 is 14 amino acids long. Germline CDR1 is SGDLS and CDR2 is YYNGEE. Trimming removed 3 bases from V and 1 base from J, with 10 bases in between. CDR3 in amino acids: CASSDSGGNYGYTF. The CDR3 DNA follows: TGTGCCAGCAGCGACAGCGGGGGTAACTATGGCTACACCTTC.

The chain has TRBV27 and TRBJ2-7; TRBD1 is a possible D gene (5 bases). The V gene lost 5 bases and the J gene lost 6 bases, with 14 bases spanning the gap. This CDR3 has 13 amino acids. CDR1 is MNHEY, CDR2 SMNVEV, per germline (reference sequence). The chain's CDR3 is CASSDIQVIEQYF. DNA of the CDR3: TGTGCCAGCAGTGATATACAGGTCATCGAGCAGTACTTC.

This rearrangement joins TRBV23-1 to TRBJ2-7, with D possibly TRBD1 on 5 matching bases. TRBV23-1 falls under the ORF class, with uncertain function. The V gene lost 2 bases and the J gene lost 2 bases, with 22 bases spanning the gap. This CDR3 is 18 amino acids long. The CDR3 sequence is CASSQNPRQRRTPYEQYF. CDR3 sequence (DNA): TGCGCCAGCAGTCAAAACCCTAGACAGAGACGAACCCCCTACGAGCAGTACTTC.

V usage is TRBV5-1 and J usage is TRBJ1-2; possibly TRBD1 for D (5 bases). The CDR3 extends over 15 amino acids. Germline CDR1 SGHRS, CDR2 YFSETQ. V gave up 3 bases and J gave up 0 bases, with 12 bases separating them. Here the CDR3 DNA reads TGCGCCAGCAGCTACTCCGGGACTTCTAACTATGGCTACACCTTC. Its translation: CASSYSGTSNYGYTF.

V gene TRBV12-5 combines with J gene TRBJ2-3, with 7 bases fitting TRBD1. CDR1 and CDR2 from the germline V gene are LGHNT and FRNRAP. V was clipped by 6 bases and J by 4 bases; unmatched bases: 10. CDR3 length: 15 residues. DNA for the CDR3: TGTGCTAGTGGACCGATCGACAGGGCCCCAGATACGCAGTATTTT. It translates to CASGPIDRAPDTQYF.

The chain links TRBV7-6 to TRBJ2-7, with TRBD2 matching over 7 bases. Per germline, CDR1 SGHVS and CDR2 FNYEAQ. The CDR3 sequence is 14 residues long. With V trimmed by 4 bases and J by 3 bases, 6 bases remained unmatched. The CDR3 reads CASSSERGNYEQYF. Here the CDR3 DNA reads TGTGCCAGCAGCTCCGAGCGGGGTAACTACGAGCAGTACTTC.

V gene TRBV11-3 combines with J gene TRBJ2-1; D gene uncertain. The CDR3 totals 17 residues. V gave up 0 bases and J gave up 0 bases, with 12 bases separating them. CDR1 is SGHNT and CDR2 is YENEEA in the germline V gene. CDR3 bases: TGTGCCAGCAGCTTAGATCTTCTAATCATCTCCTACAATGAGCAGTTCTTC. This encodes CASSLDLLIISYNEQFF.

V is TRBV7-9 and J is TRBJ1-2; 10 nucleotides line up with TRBD1. This CDR3 region has 15 residues. CDR1 SEHNR and CDR2 FQNEAQ come from the germline V gene (reference sequence). V lost 5 bases, J lost 6 bases, and 9 bases stayed unmatched. The CDR3 coding sequence is TGTGCCAGCAGCCCTCGACAGGGGGCGAGGGATGGCTACACCTTC. Protein product: CASSPRQGARDGYTF.

V is TRBV12-3 or TRBV12-4 and J is TRBJ2-1; possible D gene TRBD2, 6 bases. V lost 7 bases to trimming and J lost 5 bases, with 12 bases between them. The CDR3 is 13 residues long. The CDR3 nucleotides are TGTGCCAGCAACCCGACTAGTAACAATGAGCAGTTCTTC. Protein sequence: CASNPTSNNEQFF.

The J gene is TRBJ1-1, the V gene TRBV2; TRBD1 might be the D (6 bases). Germline assignment: CDR1 SNHLY and CDR2 FYNNEI. This CDR3 region has 13 residues. Trimming cost V 7 bases and J 8 bases, with 17 bases left between them. The CDR3, as DNA: TGTGCCAGCAATGAGGGGGGGTTAGCAGAAGCTTTCTTT. Residues: CASNEGGLAEAFF.

DNA for the CDR3: TGTGCCAGCAGCTTAAGACAGGGCCTTAACTATGGCTACACCTTC. Amino acids: CASSLRQGLNYGYTF. This rearrangement joins TRBV5-8 to TRBJ1-2; 7 bases line up with TRBD1. This CDR3 region has 15 residues. Germline-derived CDR1 and CDR2 are SGHTS and YDEGEE. Trimming took 2 bases from V and 1 from J; bases not matched to a gene: 5.

The rearrangement links TRBV15 to TRBJ2-3; 8 bases fit TRBD1. The CDR3 length is 15 residues. With 5 bases clipped from V and 6 bases from J, the junction kept 10 bases outside the gene matches. Germline CDR1 is LNHNV and CDR2 is YYDKDF (reference sequence). In DNA, the CDR3 is TGTGCCACCAGCCCTGGGACAGGAGGAAGTGATACGCAGTATTTT. Translated, it gives CATSPGTGGSDTQYF.